This T cell receptor beta chain is drawn from a study of T cell changes during pregnancy in multiple sclerosis. Germline assignment: CDR1 SNHLY and CDR2 FYNNEI. This CDR3 has 14 residues. Trimming at V came to 6 bases and at J to 6 bases, leaving 11 bases not matched to a gene. Clones were sequenced by immunoSEQ multiplex PCR, and TCRdb holds only the in-frame ones, with some missing. The sample includes under 85,000 clones, more than 75% of them seen just once. This TCR derives from a female donor in good health, enrolled as a control in a pregnancy study. Sample: peripheral blood, taken in the third trimester of pregnancy. This chain connects TRBV2 to TRBJ2-7, with 7 nucleotides matching TRBD2. This chain's CDR3 is CASRVGPGLGEQYF. CDR3 nucleotide sequence: TGTGCCAGCAGGGTGGGCCCCGGACTAGGCGAGCAGTACTTC.